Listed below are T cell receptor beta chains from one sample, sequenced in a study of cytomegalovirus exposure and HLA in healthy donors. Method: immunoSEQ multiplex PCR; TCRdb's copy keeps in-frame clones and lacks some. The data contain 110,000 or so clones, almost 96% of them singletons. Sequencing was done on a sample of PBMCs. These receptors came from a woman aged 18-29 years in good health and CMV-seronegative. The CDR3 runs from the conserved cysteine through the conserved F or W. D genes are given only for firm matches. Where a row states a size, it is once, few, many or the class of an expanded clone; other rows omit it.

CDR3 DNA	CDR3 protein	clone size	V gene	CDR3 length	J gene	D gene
TGTGCCAGCAGCCCTCGAGACAGGAACTATGGCTACACCTTC	CASSPRDRNYGYTF	.	TRBV7-2	14	TRBJ1-2	.
TGTGCCAGCAGCCCCGGGACAGGGGGCAGGAGGAACACTGAAGCTTTCTTT	CASSPGTGGRRNTEAFF	.	TRBV7-9	17	TRBJ1-1	TRBD1
TGCGCCAGCAGCTGGTATGACCAATTCGGGGAGACCCAGTACTTC	CASSWYDQFGETQYF	.	TRBV5-1	15	TRBJ2-5	.
TGTGCCAGCAGTGCCGCCGGACAGGGCTCTGGAAACACCATATATTTT	CASSAAGQGSGNTIYF	.	TRBV28	16	TRBJ1-3	TRBD1
TGTGCCTGGAGTGGAGGGGCGGGGGGCGTCCAAGAGACCCAGTACTTC	CAWSGGAGGVQETQYF	.	TRBV30	16	TRBJ2-5	TRBD2
TGTGCCAGCAGCCAAGATGAGCTTGTTGAAAGCACAGATACGCAGTATTTT	CASSQDELVESTDTQYF	.	TRBV4-2	17	TRBJ2-3	.
TGTGCCAGCAGCAGCTTGGTAGCGGGGGGGCCCTACAATGAGCAGTTCTTC	CASSSLVAGGPYNEQFF	.	TRBV9	17	TRBJ2-1	TRBD2
TGTGCCAGCACGAAGGCGGAGCACGGGGAGCTGTTTTTT	CASTKAEHGELFF	few	TRBV6-5	13	TRBJ2-2	.
TGTGCCAGCAGCTACTTGACAGGGTTCCAAGAGACCCAGTACTTC	CASSYLTGFQETQYF	.	TRBV9	15	TRBJ2-5	TRBD1
TGCAGCGGGGGGGTAGCCGGGATCCAAGAGACCCAGTACTTC	CSGGVAGIQETQYF	.	TRBV29-1	14	TRBJ2-5	.
TGTGCCAGCAGTGGAGGACAGCGAATAAATACGCAGTATTTT	CASSGGQRINTQYF	.	TRBV6-1	14	TRBJ2-3	.
TGTGCCAGCAGCTTAGATCCGGGTTACTCCTACGAGCAGTACTTC	CASSLDPGYSYEQYF	.	TRBV7-2	15	TRBJ2-7	.
TGTGCCAGCAGTGAGACGACAGGGGGTTCCTACAATGAGCAGTTCTTC	CASSETTGGSYNEQFF	.	TRBV25-1	16	TRBJ2-1	TRBD1
TGTGCCAGCAGCTCTCCAATGCTAGCGGGGGGCGCAGATACGCAGTATTTT	CASSSPMLAGGADTQYF	.	TRBV5-4	17	TRBJ2-3	TRBD2
TGCGCCAGCAGCTGGACGCCGCTAGCGGGGGCCATGAACACCGGGGAGCTGTTTTTT	CASSWTPLAGAMNTGELFF	.	TRBV5-1	19	TRBJ2-2	TRBD2
TGTGCCAGCAGCTTAGTGGGTTCGACTAGCACAGATACGCAGTATTTT	CASSLVGSTSTDTQYF	once	TRBV13	16	TRBJ2-3	.
TGTGCCAGCAGTCATAGCGGGGACTCCTACAATGAGCAGTTCTTC	CASSHSGDSYNEQFF	.	TRBV27	15	TRBJ2-1	TRBD2
TGTGCCAGCAGCTTTAGGAGGCAGGTCGACACTGAAGCTTTCTTT	CASSFRRQVDTEAFF	.	TRBV7-9	15	TRBJ1-1	.
TGTGCCAGCAGCAACCCAGGGGACGAATTCTATGGCTACACCTTC	CASSNPGDEFYGYTF	.	TRBV7-2	15	TRBJ1-2	.
TGTGCCAGCAGCCACCGACAGGGGCAAGAGACCCAGTACTTC	CASSHRQGQETQYF	.	TRBV5-4	14	TRBJ2-5	TRBD1
TGTGCCAGCAGCCGGACCGGGGGTTCACCCCTCCACTTT	CASSRTGGSPLHF	once	TRBV6-4	13	TRBJ1-6	.
TGTGCCAGCAGCTTAGCGCGGCAGGGCGTGTGGCAGCCCCAGCATTTT	CASSLARQGVWQPQHF	.	TRBV7-8	16	TRBJ1-5	.
TGTGCCAGCACCCCTCCCCCGGGGACCGGGGAGCTGTTTTTT	CASTPPPGTGELFF	.	TRBV21-1	14	TRBJ2-2	.
TGTGCCACCAGCGAGCCGCGGGGGGCTTACAATGAGCAGTTCTTC	CATSEPRGAYNEQFF	.	TRBV15	15	TRBJ2-1	TRBD2
TGTGCCATCAGTCGTGACAGCTATGGCTACACCTTC	CAISRDSYGYTF	.	TRBV10-3	12	TRBJ1-2	.
TGTGCCAGCAGCAGAGGGACAGGTGTGAATGAAAAACTGTTTTTT	CASSRGTGVNEKLFF	.	TRBV7-8	15	TRBJ1-4	TRBD1
TGCGCCAGCAGCCAGCACCGGGACAGTAACTATGGCTACACCTTC	CASSQHRDSNYGYTF	once	TRBV4-3	15	TRBJ1-2	TRBD1
TGCGCCAGCAGCCAACCCGGCGGGCGCACACAGGGGTTGTGGGGCTACACCTTC	CASSQPGGRTQGLWGYTF	.	TRBV4-3	18	TRBJ1-2	TRBD1
TGTGCCAGCAGCCAGGGCATACAGCGGCCCGATCAGCCCCAGCATTTT	CASSQGIQRPDQPQHF	.	TRBV4-2	16	TRBJ1-5	.
TGCGCCAGCAGCCTAACCGGCGGGACCGGCTACACCTTC	CASSLTGGTGYTF	.	TRBV5-1	13	TRBJ1-2	.
TGTGCCAGCAGTTTTGCGGAGGTCTCCTACAATGAGCAGTTCTTC	CASSFAEVSYNEQFF	.	TRBV28	15	TRBJ2-1	.
TGTGCCAGCAGGCCTGGACAGGGGGCAGGGACTGAAGCTTTCTTT	CASRPGQGAGTEAFF	.	TRBV6-6	15	TRBJ1-1	TRBD1
TGTGCCAGTAGTACGTGGTCGCGGGGGAACTACAGAAGCACAGATACGCAGTATTTT	CASSTWSRGNYRSTDTQYF	.	TRBV19	19	TRBJ2-3	TRBD2
TGTGCCAGCTCACACGACAGGTTAGAATACACTGAAGCTTTCTTT	CASSHDRLEYTEAFF	once	TRBV18	15	TRBJ1-1	.
TGTGCCAGCAGCTGGGGAGCAACTAATGAAAAACTGTTTTTT	CASSWGATNEKLFF	.	TRBV7-9	14	TRBJ1-4	.
TGCGGGGCGGGGTGGGGTAACTATGGCTACACCTTC	CGAGWGNYGYTF	.	TRBV10-1	12	TRBJ1-2	.
TGTGCCAGCAGCTTAAGGTCTGGTAAGGGGGCCAGGGATAATTCACCCCTCCACTTT	CASSLRSGKGARDNSPLHF	.	TRBV7-2	19	TRBJ1-6	TRBD1
TGTGCCAGCAGTTCACAGGGGGGCAATCAGCCCCAGCATTTT	CASSSQGGNQPQHF	.	TRBV28	14	TRBJ1-5	TRBD1
TGTGCCAGCAGCCGGTGGGACAGGGCGGATTCACCCCTCCACTTT	CASSRWDRADSPLHF	.	TRBV11-1	15	TRBJ1-6	TRBD1
TGTGCCAGCAGTACAGGATACTCTAACTATGGCTACACCTTC	CASSTGYSNYGYTF	.	TRBV25-1	14	TRBJ1-2	.
TGTGCCAGCAGCCAACTCCCCGGGACAGGGGTCTACGAGCAGTACTTC	CASSQLPGTGVYEQYF	.	TRBV5-4	16	TRBJ2-7	TRBD1
TGCGCCTCCGGGTTGTGGAATGGAGAAAAACTGTTTTTT	CASGLWNGEKLFF	.	TRBV5-1	13	TRBJ1-4	.
TGTGCCAGCAGCGTAGGTCCAGGGCTGAACACTGAAGCTTTCTTT	CASSVGPGLNTEAFF	.	TRBV9	15	TRBJ1-1	.
TGTGCCAGCAGGGGGGACACAAATTCACCCCTCCACTTT	CASRGDTNSPLHF	.	TRBV6-4	13	TRBJ1-6	.
TGCGCCAGCAGCCAAGATGTGGGACAGGGGGCGGTTGGCTACACCTTC	CASSQDVGQGAVGYTF	once	TRBV4-3	16	TRBJ1-2	TRBD1
TGTGCCAGCAGCCAAGATTACTACGAGCAGTACTTC	CASSQDYYEQYF	.	TRBV4-2	12	TRBJ2-7	.
TGTGCCAGCAGTGAACAGGCCCCCGGGGAGCTGTTTTTT	CASSEQAPGELFF	.	TRBV6-1	13	TRBJ2-2	.
TGTGCCTGGGGGGGGACAGGGGTCGGCTACACCTTC	CAWGGTGVGYTF	.	TRBV30	12	TRBJ1-2	TRBD1
TGCGCCAGCAGCTTTAGGTTCGCGGGGGGGCGAGATGAGCAGTTCTTC	CASSFRFAGGRDEQFF	.	TRBV5-1	16	TRBJ2-1	TRBD2
TGTGCCAGCAGCTTATCTCCGGGACTAGCCCACAATGAGCAGTTCTTC	CASSLSPGLAHNEQFF	.	TRBV14	16	TRBJ2-1	TRBD2
TGTGCCAGCAGCGGTCCGGGACAGGGGAACACCGGGGAGCTGTTTTTT	CASSGPGQGNTGELFF	.	TRBV21-1	16	TRBJ2-2	.